This T cell receptor (beta chain) was retrieved from a study of Ad26.COV2.S vaccination and SARS-CoV-2 variants. Study-wide findings and caveats: The breadth of spike-specific CD8+ and CD4+ T cell responses after vaccination was reportedly substantial. Comparable non-spike TCR breadth was observed in vaccine and placebo recipients.

The protocol was immunoSEQ multiplex PCR, while the TCRdb copy is restricted to in-frame clones and leaves out a portion. This table has about 350,000 clones, approximately 90% appearing once. V trimming: 0 bases; J trimming: 0 bases; junction bases outside the gene matches: 6. This CDR3 is 17 amino acids long. Germline V gene sequence: CDR1 SGHTA, CDR2 FQGNSA. In regard to this clone: The antigen is unknown.

The sample was peripheral blood, taken after recovery from COVID-19. The chain couples TRBV7-2 to TRBJ1-1; TRBD1 matches 8 bases. The TCR sequence derives from a human donor who had recovered from COVID-19. Here the CDR3 DNA reads TGTGCCAGCAGCTTAGCGCAGGCAGGGGGCTTGAACACTGAAGCTTTCTTT. Its translation is CASSLAQAGGLNTEAFF.